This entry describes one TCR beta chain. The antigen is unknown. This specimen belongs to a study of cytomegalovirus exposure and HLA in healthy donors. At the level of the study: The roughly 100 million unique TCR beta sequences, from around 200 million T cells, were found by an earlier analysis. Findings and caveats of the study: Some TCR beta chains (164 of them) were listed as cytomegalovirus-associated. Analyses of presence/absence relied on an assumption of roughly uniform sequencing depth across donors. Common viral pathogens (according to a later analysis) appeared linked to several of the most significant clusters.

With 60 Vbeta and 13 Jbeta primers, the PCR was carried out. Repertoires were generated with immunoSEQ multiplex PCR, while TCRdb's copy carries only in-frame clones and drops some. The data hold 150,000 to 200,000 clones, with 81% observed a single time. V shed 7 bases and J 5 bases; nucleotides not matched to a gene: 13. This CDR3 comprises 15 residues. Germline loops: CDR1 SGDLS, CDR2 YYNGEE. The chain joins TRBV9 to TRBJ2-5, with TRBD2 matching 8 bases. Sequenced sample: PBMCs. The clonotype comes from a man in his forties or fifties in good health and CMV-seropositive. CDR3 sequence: CASSPGGARGETQYF. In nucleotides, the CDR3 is TGTGCCAGCTCCCCGGGGGGGGCTCGGGGGGAGACCCAGTACTTC.